This T cell receptor beta chain appears in the sequencing data of a study of metastatic and nonmetastatic thyroid tumors. Study in general: Repertoires from malignant and benign thyroid patients were compared across blood and tumor or nodule tissue.

Prior to thyroid surgery, none of the patients had received any treatment. The germline V gene has CDR1 LNHDA and CDR2 SQIVND (reference sequence). The CDR3 sequence is 14 residues long. V was pared by 4 bases and J by 3 bases, with 13 bases between. This clone was detected only a few times. TCRdb re-clonotyped the PCR reads via MiXCR. The sample shows tens of thousands of clones, about a sixth of them seen only once. This sequence was found in a female donor with papillary thyroid cancer or a benign thyroid nodule (not recorded which). Some clones in this sample may be carry-over from other donors' samples. Sequencing was carried out using tumor tissue. V usage is TRBV19 and J usage is TRBJ2-7, with D perhaps assigned TRBD1 or TRBD2 (5 bases each). Written as DNA, the CDR3 is TGTGCCAGTAGTAGAACTTGGGACGGCTACGAGCAGTACTTC. Translating it yields CASSRTWDGYEQYF. The whole variable domain, remainder taken from reference TRBV19 and TRBJ2-7, is DGGITQSPKYLFRKEGQNVTLSCEQNLNHDAMYWYRQDPGQGLRLIYYSQIVNDFQKGDIAEGYSVSREKKESFPLTVTSAQKNPTAFYLCASSRTWDGYEQYFGPGTRLTVT.